The present T cell receptor beta chain was sequenced within a study of cytomegalovirus exposure and HLA in healthy donors. About the research overall: Early on, a data release was issued that held 85 million to 95 million unique TCRs from HLA-typed donors.

The PCR employed 60 Vbeta primers together with 13 Jbeta primers. The table came from immunoSEQ multiplex PCR; TCRdb's copy has only in-frame clones and leaves some out. The sample lists about 170,000 clones, about four fifths seen once, with under 3% in the top ten. A single count supports this clone. The ends lost 8 bases at V and 4 bases at J; junction bases unmatched: 5. The CDR3 is 14 residues long. In germline, CDR1 is SEHNR, CDR2 FQNEAQ (reference sequence). V gene TRBV7-9 combines with J gene TRBJ2-2; TRBD1 agrees at 9 bases. Sequenced sample: PBMCs. The sequence was collected from a woman in her 50s in good health and CMV-seronegative. The DNA of the CDR3 is TGTGCCAGCCCCGGGACAGGGCGCACCGGGGAGCTGTTTTTT. Translation gives CASPGTGRTGELFF.